This T cell receptor (beta chain) emerged from a study of blood T cell repertoires in COVID-19. Study overall: PBMCs, B-cell-depleted T cells, or T cells provided the cDNA or gDNA that made up the material.

Those who participated ranged in age from roughly 18 to 100 years and resided in 24 US areas. The study counted Cohort 3 donors as recovered given two negative PCRs, clearance, or symptom resolution. V lost 0 bases and J 7 bases, leaving 12 bases between the germline ends. The CDR3 contains 14 residues. The germline V gene encodes CDR1 SGHTA and CDR2 FQGTGA. Sequencing used immunoSEQ multiplex PCR; TCRdb keeps in-frame clones, though not all of them. The table lists 140,000 to 150,000 clones, roughly 85% of them singletons. The TCR sequence derives from a man aged 50 or older who had recovered from COVID-19. The chain links TRBV7-3 to TRBJ1-2; D not resolved. The sequenced material came from PBMCs or T cells enriched from blood (not recorded which). CDR3 loop: CASSLTGSAAGYTF. The CDR3 nucleotides are TGTGCCAGCAGCTTAACCGGGTCCGCGGCTGGCTACACCTTC.